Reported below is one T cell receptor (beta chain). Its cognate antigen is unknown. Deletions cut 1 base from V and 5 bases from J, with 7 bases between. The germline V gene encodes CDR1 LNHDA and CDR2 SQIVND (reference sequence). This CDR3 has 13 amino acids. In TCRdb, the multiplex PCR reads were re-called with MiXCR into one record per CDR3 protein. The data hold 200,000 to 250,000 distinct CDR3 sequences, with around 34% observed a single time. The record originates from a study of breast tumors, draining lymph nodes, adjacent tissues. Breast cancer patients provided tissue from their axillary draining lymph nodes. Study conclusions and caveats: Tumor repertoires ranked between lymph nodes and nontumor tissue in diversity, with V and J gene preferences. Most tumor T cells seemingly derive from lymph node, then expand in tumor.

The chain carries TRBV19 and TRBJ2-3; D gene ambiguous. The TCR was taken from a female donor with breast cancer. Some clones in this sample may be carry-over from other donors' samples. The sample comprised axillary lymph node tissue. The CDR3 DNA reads TGTGCCAGTAGTATAGCTGGGGTAGATACGCAGTATTTT. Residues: CASSIAGVDTQYF.